This T cell receptor beta chain derives from a study of regulatory T cells in long-lasting Graves disease. Study-wide background: To qualify as persistent, Graves' disease required over 5 years of antithyroid drugs with positive TSH receptor antibodies.

The V and J ends lost 8 bases and 3 bases, in that order; junction bases with no gene match: 9. The CDR3 totals 14 residues. Building the TCR beta libraries relied on iRepertoire HTBI primers, and CDR3 regions underwent Arm-PCR. TCRdb itself ran the multiplex PCR reads through MiXCR, one entry per CDR3 protein. The table has some 420,000 distinct CDR3 sequences, 22% seen once. Time point here: persistent/refractory GD, antithyroid drugs over 5 years with positive TRAb. PBMCs were the source of the RNA used for TCR sequencing. A word on this clonotype: A clone one base away is much larger, so this may be a read error.

The material was peripheral blood mononuclear cells (PBMCs), obtained when the disease was refractory, from a patient treated with antithyroid drugs. The clonotype comes from a female donor with Graves disease. This chain uses TRBV12-3 or TRBV12-4 with TRBJ1-1, with 7 positions matching TRBD1. The CDR3 sequence: CASGPQGSDTEAFF. The CDR3 coding sequence is TGTGCCAGCGGTCCACAGGGGTCGGACACTGAAGCTTTCTTT.